The present T cell receptor (beta chain) was sequenced within a study of shared clonotypes between healthy human individuals. V gave up 5 bases and J gave up 0 bases, with 14 bases separating them. The germline CDR1 and CDR2 sequences are MDHEN and SYDVKM. CDR3 size: 15 residues. As to this clone: What it binds is not known.

CD45RO-negative, CCR7-positively selected cells formed the naive CD8 fraction, excluding terminally differentiated effector memory CD45RA+ cells. General observations from the study: Clonotype sharing levels among donors were expected to vary with sequencing depth. Around 5% was the fraction of naive CD4 clonotypes found shared across a few donors.

Clones were read by immunoSEQ multiplex PCR, and TCRdb kept only the in-frame ones, dropping some. There are 2 million to 2.5 million clones in the sample; about 95% occur only once, and around 1.1% lies in the top ten. This TCR derives from a man between 18 and 29 years old in good health. J is TRBJ2-7 and V is TRBV28; D might be TRBD2 (6 bases). Sequencing used naive CD8+ T cells sorted from blood. The DNA of the CDR3 is TGTGCCAGCAGTCCCGTCGGGGGTTACTCCTACGAGCAGTACTTC. Protein product: CASSPVGGYSYEQYF.